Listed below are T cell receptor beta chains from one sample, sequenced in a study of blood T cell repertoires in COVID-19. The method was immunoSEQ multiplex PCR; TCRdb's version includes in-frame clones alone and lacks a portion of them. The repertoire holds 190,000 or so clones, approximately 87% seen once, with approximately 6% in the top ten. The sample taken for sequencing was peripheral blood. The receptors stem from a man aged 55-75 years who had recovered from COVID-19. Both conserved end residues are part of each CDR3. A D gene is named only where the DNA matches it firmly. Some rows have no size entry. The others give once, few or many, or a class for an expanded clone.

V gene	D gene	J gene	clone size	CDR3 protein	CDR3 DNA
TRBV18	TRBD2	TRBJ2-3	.	CASSPGGADTQYF	TGTGCCAGCTCACCGGGGGGGGCAGATACGCAGTATTTT
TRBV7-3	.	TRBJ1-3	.	CASSSGQSGNTIYF	TGTGCCAGCAGCTCTGGACAGTCTGGAAACACCATATATTTT
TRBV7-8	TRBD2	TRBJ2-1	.	CASSRTSGSGEQFF	TGTGCCAGCAGCCGGACTAGCGGGAGTGGTGAGCAGTTCTTC
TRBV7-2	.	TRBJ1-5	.	CASSLMRTNQPQHF	TGTGCCAGCAGCTTAATGAGGACAAATCAGCCCCAGCATTTT
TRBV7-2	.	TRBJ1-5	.	CASSYRDKYQPQHF	TGTGCCAGCAGCTACCGGGACAAATATCAGCCCCAGCATTTT
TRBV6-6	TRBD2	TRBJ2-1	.	CASSRGLAGIYNEQFF	TGTGCCAGCAGCCGGGGACTAGCGGGGATCTACAATGAGCAGTTCTTC
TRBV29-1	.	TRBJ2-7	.	CSVVWGTLGRGSYEQYF	TGCAGCGTTGTATGGGGGACTCTCGGCCGAGGCTCCTACGAGCAGTACTTC
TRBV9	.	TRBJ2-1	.	CASSVEEGPYNEQFF	TGTGCCAGCAGCGTAGAGGAGGGGCCCTACAATGAGCAGTTCTTC
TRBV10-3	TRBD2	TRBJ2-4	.	CAISASGGPNIQYF	TGTGCCATCAGTGCTAGCGGGGGGCCAAACATTCAGTACTTC
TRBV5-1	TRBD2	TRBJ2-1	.	CASSTSGRENEQFF	TGCGCCAGCTCGACTAGCGGGAGAGAGAATGAGCAGTTCTTC
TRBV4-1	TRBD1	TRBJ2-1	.	CASSQSTTGVDEQFF	TGCGCCAGCAGCCAGTCAACTACAGGGGTTGATGAGCAGTTCTTC
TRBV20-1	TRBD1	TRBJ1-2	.	CSASPAADRGYGYTF	TGCAGTGCTAGTCCTGCGGCGGACAGGGGCTATGGCTACACCTTC
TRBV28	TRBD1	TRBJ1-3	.	CASRLGQGIGNTIYF	TGTGCCAGCAGGCTAGGACAGGGGATTGGAAACACCATATATTTT
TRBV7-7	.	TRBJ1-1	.	CASSLDRDTEAFF	TGTGCCAGCAGCTTAGACCGGGACACTGAAGCTTTCTTT
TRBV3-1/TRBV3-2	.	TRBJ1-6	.	CASSQREGTSPLHF	TGTGCCAGCAGCCAACGGGAGGGGACTTCACCCCTCCACTTT
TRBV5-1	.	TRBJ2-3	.	CASSLERVGGTDTQYF	TGCGCCAGCAGCTTGGAAAGGGTAGGGGGCACAGATACGCAGTATTTT
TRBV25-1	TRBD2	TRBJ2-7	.	CASCPDGGGYEQYF	TGTGCCAGCTGTCCCGATGGGGGGGGATACGAGCAGTACTTC
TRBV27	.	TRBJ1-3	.	CASRSGVGSGNTIYF	TGTGCCAGTAGATCCGGGGTCGGCTCTGGAAACACCATATATTTT
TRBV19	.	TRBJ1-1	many	CASSLKMNTEAFF	TGTGCCAGTAGTCTAAAGATGAACACTGAAGCTTTCTTT
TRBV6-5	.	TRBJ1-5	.	CASRGLWGQNQPQHF	TGTGCCAGCAGGGGTCTGTGGGGGCAGAATCAGCCCCAGCATTTT
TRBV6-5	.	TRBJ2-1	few	CASSYSIQIGQNEQFF	TGTGCCAGCAGTTACTCGATTCAGATAGGACAGAATGAGCAGTTCTTC
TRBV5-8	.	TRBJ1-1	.	CASSLDSNTEAFF	TGTGCCAGCAGCCTGGACAGCAACACTGAAGCTTTCTTT
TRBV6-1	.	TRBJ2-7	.	CASSERRGQASYEQYF	TGTGCCAGCAGTGAGCGCCGCGGGCAAGCCTCCTACGAGCAGTACTTC
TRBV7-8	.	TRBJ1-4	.	CASSIRGVVNEKLFF	TGTGCCAGCAGCATCAGGGGCGTAGTTAATGAAAAACTGTTTTTT
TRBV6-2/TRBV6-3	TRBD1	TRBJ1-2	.	CASSYGQGSHGYTF	TGTGCCAGCAGTTACGGACAGGGATCGCATGGCTACACCTTC
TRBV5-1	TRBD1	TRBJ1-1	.	CASSLGQGQQAFF	TGCGCCAGCAGCTTGGGACAGGGGCAACAAGCTTTCTTT
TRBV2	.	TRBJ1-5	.	CASTGDVGNQPQHF	TGTGCCAGCACCGGGGATGTTGGCAATCAGCCCCAGCATTTT
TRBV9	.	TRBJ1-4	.	CASSGLPSTNEKLFF	TGTGCCAGCAGCGGACTACCTTCAACTAATGAAAAACTGTTTTTT
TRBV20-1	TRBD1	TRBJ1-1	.	CSASSGQGSRTEAFF	TGCAGTGCTAGTTCCGGACAGGGCTCGAGAACTGAAGCTTTCTTT
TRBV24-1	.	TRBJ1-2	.	CATSDSSGVFGYTF	TGTGCCACCAGTGATAGTTCAGGGGTCTTTGGCTACACCTTC
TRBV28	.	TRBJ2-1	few	CASSFSPREESRNYNEQFF	TGTGCCAGCAGTTTTTCGCCCCGAGAGGAGTCGAGAAATTACAATGAGCAGTTCTTC
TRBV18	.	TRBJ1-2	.	CASSPELAGPLRGYTF	TGTGCCAGCTCCCCAGAGTTGGCGGGGCCCCTTCGAGGCTACACCTTC
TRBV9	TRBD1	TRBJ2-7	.	CASSVMGQGYEQYF	TGTGCCAGCAGCGTTATGGGACAGGGATACGAGCAGTACTTC
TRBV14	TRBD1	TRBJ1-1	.	CASSVHRGNTEAFF	TGTGCCAGCAGCGTCCACAGGGGGAACACTGAAGCTTTCTTT
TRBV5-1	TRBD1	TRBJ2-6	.	CASSSPGQTSGANVLTF	TGCGCCAGCAGCTCACCGGGACAGACCTCTGGGGCCAACGTCCTGACTTTC
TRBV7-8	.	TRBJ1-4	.	CASSAWRISGREKLFF	TGTGCCAGCAGCGCCTGGAGGATATCCGGTCGGGAAAAACTGTTTTTT
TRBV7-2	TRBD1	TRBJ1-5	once	CASSLGGQGGQPQHF	TGTGCCAGCAGCTTGGGAGGACAGGGCGGTCAGCCCCAGCATTTT
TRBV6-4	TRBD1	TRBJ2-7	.	CASSLDRGYEQYF	TGTGCCAGCAGTCTAGACAGGGGCTACGAGCAGTACTTC
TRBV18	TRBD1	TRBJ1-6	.	CASSERGGAYNSPLHF	TGTGCCAGCTCTGAACGAGGGGGCGCCTATAATTCACCCCTCCACTTT
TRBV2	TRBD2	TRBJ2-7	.	CASSYPIAGGEFEQYF	TGTGCCAGCAGCTACCCAATCGCGGGAGGGGAATTCGAGCAGTACTTC
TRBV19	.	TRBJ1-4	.	CASSISSGASLLKKLFF	TGTGCCAGTAGTATTTCGTCAGGGGCTAGTCTCCTCAAAAAACTGTTTTTT
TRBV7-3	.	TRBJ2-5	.	CASSLSGGGLETQYF	TGTGCCAGCAGCTTAAGTGGAGGTGGCCTTGAGACCCAGTACTTC
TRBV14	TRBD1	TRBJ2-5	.	CASSPDRGLPRLETQYF	TGTGCCAGCAGCCCGGACAGGGGACTACCTCGGTTGGAGACCCAGTACTTC
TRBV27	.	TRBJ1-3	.	CASSPRDTISGNTIYF	TGTGCCAGCAGCCCCCGGGACACCATCTCTGGAAACACCATATATTTT
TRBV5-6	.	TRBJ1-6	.	CASSLATARSSYNSPLHF	TGTGCCAGCAGCTTGGCAACAGCCCGCAGCTCCTATAATTCACCCCTCCACTTT
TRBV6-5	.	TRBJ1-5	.	CASIRAGANQPQHF	TGTGCCAGCATTCGGGCGGGCGCTAATCAGCCCCAGCATTTT
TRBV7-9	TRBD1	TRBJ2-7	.	CASSPGQGAYEQYF	TGTGCCAGCAGCCCGGGACAGGGGGCATACGAGCAGTACTTC
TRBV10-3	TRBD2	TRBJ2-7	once	CAISASAGGRTNEQYF	TGTGCCATCAGTGCCTCGGCGGGCGGGAGGACAAACGAGCAGTACTTC
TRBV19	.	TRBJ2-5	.	CASSISAGQETQYF	TGTGCCAGTAGTATTTCGGCGGGCCAAGAGACCCAGTACTTC
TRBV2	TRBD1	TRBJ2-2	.	CASSVDRVSGELFF	TGTGCCAGCAGTGTTGACAGGGTTAGCGGGGAGCTGTTTTTT
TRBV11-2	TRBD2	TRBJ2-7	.	CASSSTSGAYEQYF	TGTGCCAGCAGCTCGACTAGCGGAGCCTACGAGCAGTACTTC
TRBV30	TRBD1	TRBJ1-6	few	CAWRGTERGSYNSPLHF	TGTGCCTGGAGGGGGACAGAGAGGGGCTCCTATAATTCACCCCTCCACTTT
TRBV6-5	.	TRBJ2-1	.	CASSAVYNEQFF	TGTGCCAGCAGCGCGGTCTACAATGAGCAGTTCTTC
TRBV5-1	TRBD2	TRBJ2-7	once	CASSLGGRIDEQYF	TGCGCCAGCAGCTTGGGCGGGAGGATCGACGAGCAGTACTTC
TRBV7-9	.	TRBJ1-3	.	CASSLVRSFSGNTIYF	TGTGCCAGCAGCTTAGTCAGAAGTTTCTCTGGAAACACCATATATTTT